This T cell receptor (beta chain) was captured by sequencing in a study of CD8+CD57+ T cells in acquired aplastic anemia. Whole-study context: Sorted CD4+ and CD8+ cells gave a mean 3.2 ug DNA, range 0.2 to 27.4 ug. Whole-study results and caveats: About 30 CD8+ CDR3 sequences occurred in both the patients and the controls.

Germline lookup yields CDR1 LNHNV and CDR2 YYDKDF (reference sequence). This CDR3 spans 16 amino acids. Trimming took 5 bases from V and 9 from J; bases not matched to a gene: 10. As to this clonotype: Its cognate antigen is unknown.

The template for TCR beta VDJ and CDR3 sequence profiling was genomic DNA. From the reads, TCRdb called clonotypes with MiXCR, one entry per CDR3 protein. The table includes approximately 160,000 distinct CDR3 sequences, roughly 45% detected once. Selection for sequencing was limited to patients who had shown CD8+CD57+ cell expansion by flow cytometry. Blood samples were obtained from patients who had received no prior therapy. The chain joins TRBV15 to TRBJ2-1, with TRBD2 matching over 13 bases. The sequencing input was sorted CD4+, CD8+, or CD8+CD57+ T cells (not recorded which) from PBMCs. This clonotype was obtained from a human donor with aplastic anemia. CDR3 sequence: CATSLPGGLAGSEQFF. CDR3 bases: TGTGCCACCAGCCTCCCGGGGGGACTAGCGGGAAGTGAGCAGTTCTTC.